Each of the 6 T cell receptor beta chains below was sequenced from the same sample in a study of blood T cells in healthy people across ages. Together with a sample-barcoded 5' primer, a J-beta primer mix was included in a second PCR lasting roughly 6 to 12 cycles. One entry per CDR3 protein, called by TCRdb with MiXCR from the 5' RACE reads. The sample contains under 2,000,000 distinct CDR3 sequences, around half of which appear only once. Sequencing input: blood. The receptors here all came from a woman aged 40 to 50 in good health.

The chain carries TRBV20-1 and TRBJ1-2; D might be TRBD1 (5 bases). The CDR3 runs to 15 residues. Trimming removed 5 bases from V and 3 bases from J, with 19 bases in between. Germline V gene sequence: CDR1 DFQATT, CDR2 SNEGSKA (reference sequence). CDR3 loop: CSAFRQRLDYYGYTF. CDR3 in DNA: TGCAGTGCTTTTCGACAGCGCTTAGATTACTATGGCTACACCTTC.

This rearrangement joins TRBV28 to TRBJ1-5; D unresolved. V lost 6 bases to trimming and J lost 10 bases, with 13 bases between them. Looked up from germline, CDR1 is MDHEN and CDR2 is SYDVKM. The CDR3 is 12 residues long. The CDR3 sequence: CASSIRITPQHF. In DNA, the CDR3 is TGTGCCAGCAGCATCCGAATAACTCCCCAGCATTTT.

This chain uses TRBV10-2 with TRBJ2-7; D uncertain. This CDR3 comprises 14 residues. V dropped 6 bases and J dropped 0 bases, with 12 bases sitting between them. Germline V CDR1 and CDR2: WSHSY, SAAADI. CDR3 bases: TGCGCCAGCAGCAAACTACTGAGCTCCTACGAGCAGTACTTC. This sequence encodes CASSKLLSSYEQYF.

J is TRBJ2-1 and V is TRBV6-1, with no clear D. This CDR3 is 13 amino acids long. V lost 2 bases, J lost 11 bases, and 13 bases lay in between. Germline assignment: CDR1 MNHNS and CDR2 SASEGT. As DNA, the CDR3 is TGTGCCAGCAGTGAATCTACGGTCTACCAGCAGTTCTTC. This gives the protein CASSESTVYQQFF.

This clonotype was recorded a few times. The chain uses TRBV4-2 and TRBJ2-7; possible D gene TRBD1, 6 bases. V lost 5 bases and J lost 2, with 16 bases in between. This CDR3 is 15 amino acids long. The germline CDR1 and CDR2 sequences are LGHNA and YNFKEQ. CDR3 sequence (DNA): TGTGCCAGCAGCGGCTCCGGGACATTAGCCTACGAGCAGTACTTC. Its protein product is CASSGSGTLAYEQYF.

V is TRBV6-2 or TRBV6-3 and J is TRBJ2-5; unclear D gene. The J call could be wrong; TRBJ2-7 is a better fit for the DNA end. Germline V lookup: CDR1 MNHEY, CDR2 SVGEGT. The CDR3 length is 13 residues. The DNA for the CDR3 is TGTGCCAGCAGTGCCGGATGGGTCCACGAGCAGTACTTC. Translated, it gives CASSAGWVHEQYF.